Following are 12 T cell receptor beta chains from one sample sequenced in a study of blood T cell repertoires in COVID-19. The protocol was immunoSEQ multiplex PCR, while the TCRdb copy is restricted to in-frame clones and leaves out a portion. The table includes 120,000 or so clones, approximately 85% detected once. The sequenced sample was peripheral blood. The source is a man of 80 years or more with active or convalescent COVID-19.

V and J are TRBV7-2 and TRBJ1-1; 7 bases agree with TRBD1. Germline CDR1 and CDR2: SGHTA and FQGNSA. The CDR3 consists of 16 residues. The junction had 10 bases not matched to a gene; V was cut back by 5 bases and J by 1 base. CDR3 region: CASSQPTKGANTEAFF. In DNA, the CDR3 is TGTGCCAGCAGCCAACCTACAAAGGGGGCGAACACTGAAGCTTTCTTT.

This clone was counted a few times. The DNA of the CDR3 is TGTGCCAGCAGTTTAAACGGGGGAGCTGAAGCTTTCTTT. It yields the protein CASSLNGGAEAFF. V usage is TRBV28 and J usage is TRBJ1-1, with D possibly matching TRBD1 (5 bases). The CDR3 totals 13 residues. V shed 2 bases and J shed 6 bases, with 10 bases lying between them. The germline V gene has CDR1 MDHEN and CDR2 SYDVKM.

This chain connects TRBV6-1 to TRBJ2-3, with 8 bases identical to TRBD2. CDR3 length equals 17 residues. The V segment lost 1 base and the J segment 3 bases; nucleotides outside the gene matches: 9. Germline V gene lookup returns CDR1 MNHNS and CDR2 SASEGT. In DNA form, the CDR3 reads TGTGCCAGCAGTGAAGGCCTCGGCGGGAGGAAGACAGATACGCAGTATTTT. It translates to CASSEGLGGRKTDTQYF.

This clone has only one observation. This chain links TRBV9 with TRBJ2-3; 8 nucleotides line up with TRBD2. The CDR3 runs 13 residues. Germline trimming cut 0 bases from V and 6 bases from J; bases unmatched to any gene: 0. Germline V gene sequence: CDR1 SGDLS, CDR2 YYNGEE. CDR3 nucleotides: TGTGCCAGCAGCGTAGGCGGGAGGGATACGCAGTATTTT. This codes for CASSVGGRDTQYF.

This clone was recorded a few times. The rearrangement uses TRBV7-2 and TRBJ2-3; perhaps TRBD1 as D (5 bases). This CDR3 region has 15 residues. V gave up 2 bases and J gave up 0 bases, with 9 bases separating them. In germline, CDR1 is SGHTA, CDR2 FQGNSA. For the CDR3, the DNA is TGTGCCAGCAGCTTACAGGGTACAAGCACAGATACGCAGTATTTT. It is translated as CASSLQGTSTDTQYF.

The gene calls are TRBV20-1 and TRBJ2-1; D call uncertain. CDR1 and CDR2 from the germline V gene are DFQATT and SNEGSKA (reference sequence). The germline V and J ends were trimmed by 6 bases and 4 bases, with 7 bases remaining between them. The CDR3 contains 11 residues. This CDR3 reads CSARDYNEQFF. The DNA for the CDR3 is TGCAGTGCACGAGATTACAATGAGCAGTTCTTC.

The V gene is TRBV18, the J gene TRBJ2-2; D possibly corresponds to TRBD1 (5 bases). This CDR3 contains 14 residues. V gave up 6 bases and J gave up 2 bases, with 10 bases separating them. Germline CDR1 KGHSH, CDR2 LQKENI. DNA of the CDR3: TGTGCCAGCTCCCACGACAGTAACACCGGGGAGCTGTTTTTT. This sequence encodes CASSHDSNTGELFF.

The genes are TRBV2 and TRBJ1-5, with 7 bases aligning to TRBD1. The CDR3 consists of 14 residues. Germline assignment: CDR1 SNHLY and CDR2 FYNNEI. After removal of 6 bases from V and 4 bases from J, the junction contained 6 bases not matched to a gene. In DNA form, the CDR3 reads TGTGCCAGCAGCCCGGGACAGAATAATCAGCCCCAGCATTTT. Encoded protein: CASSPGQNNQPQHF.

This chain connects TRBV6-5 to TRBJ1-1; 9 bases fit TRBD1. The length of the CDR3 is 15 residues. Germline CDR1 reads MNHEY; CDR2 reads SVGAGI. Losses at the gene ends were 2 bases for V and 5 bases for J; bases not matched to a gene: 6. The DNA of the CDR3 is TGTGCCAGCAGTTACGCCACAGGGGGCAGGACTGAAGCTTTCTTT. It yields the protein CASSYATGGRTEAFF.

The chain carries TRBV7-2 and TRBJ2-1; 9 bases line up with TRBD1. The CDR3 is 17 amino acids. The J segment lost 0 bases and the V segment lost 1 base, leaving 4 bases of the junction unmatched. Germline-derived CDR1 and CDR2 are SGHTA and FQGNSA. The CDR3 sequence is CASSLVPGQGSYNEQFF. The DNA of the CDR3 is TGTGCCAGCAGCTTAGTCCCGGGACAGGGCTCCTACAATGAGCAGTTCTTC.

The gene calls are TRBV24-1 and TRBJ2-2, with D possibly TRBD1 on 5 matching bases. The V gene's germline CDR1 is KGHDR and CDR2 SFDVKD. The CDR3 is 15 residues long. V gave up 3 bases and J gave up 1 base, with 8 bases separating them. CDR3 DNA: TGTGCCACCAGTGATAGTACAGGGAACACCGGGGAGCTGTTTTTT. Amino acids: CATSDSTGNTGELFF.

The chain couples TRBV4-3 to TRBJ2-2, with D maybe TRBD1 (5 bases). Per the germline V gene, CDR1 is LGHNA and CDR2 is YSLEER. Trimming removed 1 base at V and 0 bases at J, with 6 bases between. The CDR3 contains 15 residues. CDR3 protein: CASSQGGTNTGELFF. CDR3 nucleotides: TGCGCCAGCAGCCAAGGGGGCACGAACACCGGGGAGCTGTTTTTT.